This T cell receptor beta chain comes out of a study of long-term antiretroviral therapy in people with HIV. Germline-derived CDR1 and CDR2 are LGHNA and YSLEER. Trimming left V 4 bases short and J 9 bases short, with 26 bases between. This CDR3 is 17 amino acids long. immunoSEQ v3.0 was run at survey level. Here immunoSEQ multiplex PCR was the method, and the copy in TCRdb shows in-frame clones only, minus some. The sample has tens of thousands of clones; 80% are singletons. Each HIV participant was treated in the United States. The sequence was obtained from a man aged 25-45 years with HIV. Source: unsorted PBMCs, taken 3.4 years after starting antiretroviral therapy. The chain links TRBV4-3 to TRBJ2-3; D could derive from TRBD1 or TRBD2 (6 bases each). The CDR3, as DNA: TGCGCCAGCAGCCCACCCTGGCAGGGGACTGGTAGACCGACGCAGTATTTT. Its translation is CASSPPWQGTGRPTQYF.